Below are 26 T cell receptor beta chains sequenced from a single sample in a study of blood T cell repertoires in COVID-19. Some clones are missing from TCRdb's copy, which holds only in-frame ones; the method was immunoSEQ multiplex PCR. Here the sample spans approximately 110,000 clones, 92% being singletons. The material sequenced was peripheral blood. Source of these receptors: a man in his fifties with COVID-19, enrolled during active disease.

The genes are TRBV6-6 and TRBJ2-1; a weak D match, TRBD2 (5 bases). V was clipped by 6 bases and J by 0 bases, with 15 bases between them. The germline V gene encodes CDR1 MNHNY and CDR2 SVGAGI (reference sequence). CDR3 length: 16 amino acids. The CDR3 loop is CASSSGLDSSYNEQFF. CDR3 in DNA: TGTGCCAGCAGCAGTGGACTCGATAGCTCCTACAATGAGCAGTTCTTC.

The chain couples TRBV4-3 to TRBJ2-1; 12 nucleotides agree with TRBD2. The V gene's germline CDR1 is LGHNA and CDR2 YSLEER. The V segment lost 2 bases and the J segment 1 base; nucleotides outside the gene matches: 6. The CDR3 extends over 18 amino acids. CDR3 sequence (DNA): TGCGCCAGCAGCCAACGACTAGCGGGAGCGGGGTCCTACAATGAGCAGTTCTTC. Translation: CASSQRLAGAGSYNEQFF.

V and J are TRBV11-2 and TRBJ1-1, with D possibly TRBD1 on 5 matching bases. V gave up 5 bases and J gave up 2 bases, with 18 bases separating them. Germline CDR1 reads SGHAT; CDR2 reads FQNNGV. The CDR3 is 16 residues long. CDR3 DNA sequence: TGTGCCAGCAGCCTCCGACCGGGGGGGTTAAACACTGAAGCTTTCTTT. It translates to CASSLRPGGLNTEAFF.

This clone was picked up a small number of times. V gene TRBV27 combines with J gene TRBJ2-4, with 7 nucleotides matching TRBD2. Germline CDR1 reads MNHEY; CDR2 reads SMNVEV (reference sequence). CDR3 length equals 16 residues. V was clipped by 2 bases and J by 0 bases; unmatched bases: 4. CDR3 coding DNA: TGTGCCAGCAGTTTAACCGTAGCGGGAGCCAAAAACATTCAGTACTTC. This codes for CASSLTVAGAKNIQYF.

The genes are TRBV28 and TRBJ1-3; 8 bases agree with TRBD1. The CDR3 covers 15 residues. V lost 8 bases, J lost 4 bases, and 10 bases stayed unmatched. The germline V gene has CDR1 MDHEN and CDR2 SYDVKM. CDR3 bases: TGTGCCAGCGGATTTCAGGGGGCATTCGGAAACACCATATATTTT. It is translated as CASGFQGAFGNTIYF.

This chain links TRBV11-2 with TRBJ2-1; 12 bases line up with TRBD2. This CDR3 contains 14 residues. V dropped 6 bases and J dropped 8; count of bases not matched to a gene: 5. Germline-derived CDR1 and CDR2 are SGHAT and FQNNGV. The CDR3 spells CASSGLAGPYEQFF. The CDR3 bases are TGTGCCAGCAGTGGACTAGCGGGGCCCTATGAGCAGTTCTTC.

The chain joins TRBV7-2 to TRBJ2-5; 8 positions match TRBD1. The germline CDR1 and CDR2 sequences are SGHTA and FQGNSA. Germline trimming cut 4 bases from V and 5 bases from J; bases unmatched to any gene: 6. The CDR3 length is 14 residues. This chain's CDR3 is CASSSGQGTETQYF. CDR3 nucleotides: TGTGCCAGCAGCTCTGGACAGGGTACGGAGACCCAGTACTTC. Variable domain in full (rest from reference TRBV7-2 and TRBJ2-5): GAGVSQSPSNKVTEKGKDVELRCDPISGHTALYWYRQSLGQGLEFLIYFQGNSAPDKSGLPSDRFSAERTGGSVSTLTIQRTQQEDSAVYLCASSSGQGTETQYFGPGTRLLVL.

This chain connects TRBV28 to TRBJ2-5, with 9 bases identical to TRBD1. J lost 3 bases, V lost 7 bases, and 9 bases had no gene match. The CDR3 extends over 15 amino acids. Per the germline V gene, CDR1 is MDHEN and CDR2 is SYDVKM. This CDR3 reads CASNTGGAGKETQYF. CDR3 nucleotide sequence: TGTGCCAGCAACACAGGGGGCGCGGGGAAAGAGACCCAGTACTTC.

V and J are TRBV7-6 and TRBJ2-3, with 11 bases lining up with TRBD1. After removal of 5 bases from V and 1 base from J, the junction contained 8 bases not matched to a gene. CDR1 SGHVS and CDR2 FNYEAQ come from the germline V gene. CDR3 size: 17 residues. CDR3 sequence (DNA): TGTGCCAGCAGCCGGGACAGGGGGGGAGATGGCACAGATACGCAGTATTTT. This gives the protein CASSRDRGGDGTDTQYF.

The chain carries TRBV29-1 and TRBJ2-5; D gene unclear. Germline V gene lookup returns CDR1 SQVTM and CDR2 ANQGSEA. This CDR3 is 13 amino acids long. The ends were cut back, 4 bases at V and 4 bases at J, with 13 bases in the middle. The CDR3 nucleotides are TGCAGCGTTGTAGACGAGCCCGCAGAGACCCAGTACTTC. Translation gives CSVVDEPAETQYF.

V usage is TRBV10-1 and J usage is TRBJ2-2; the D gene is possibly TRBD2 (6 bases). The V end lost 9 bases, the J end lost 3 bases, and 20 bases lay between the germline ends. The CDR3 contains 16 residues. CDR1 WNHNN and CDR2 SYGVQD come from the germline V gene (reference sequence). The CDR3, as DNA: TGCGCCAGTAGCGAGGCCCGGGACTCTCACACCGGGGAGCTGTTTTTT. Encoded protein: CASSEARDSHTGELFF.

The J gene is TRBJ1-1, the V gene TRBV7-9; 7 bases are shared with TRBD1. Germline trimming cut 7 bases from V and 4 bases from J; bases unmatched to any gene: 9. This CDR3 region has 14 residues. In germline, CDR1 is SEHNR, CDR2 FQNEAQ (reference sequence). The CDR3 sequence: CASTWGAGGTEAFF. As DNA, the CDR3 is TGTGCCAGCACCTGGGGGGCAGGGGGCACTGAAGCTTTCTTT.

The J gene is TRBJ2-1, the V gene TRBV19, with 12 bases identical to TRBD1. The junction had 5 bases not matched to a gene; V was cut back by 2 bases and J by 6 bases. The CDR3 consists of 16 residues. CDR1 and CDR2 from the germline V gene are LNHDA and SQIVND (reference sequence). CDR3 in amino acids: CASSIQGTGGFNEQFF. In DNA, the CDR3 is TGTGCCAGTAGTATACAGGGGACAGGGGGCTTCAATGAGCAGTTCTTC.

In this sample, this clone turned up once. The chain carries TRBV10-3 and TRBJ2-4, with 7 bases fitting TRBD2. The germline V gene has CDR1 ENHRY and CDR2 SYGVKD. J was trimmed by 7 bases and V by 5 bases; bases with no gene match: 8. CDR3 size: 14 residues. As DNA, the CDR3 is TGTGCCATCAGTAATGGACTAGGTGGGAACATTCAGTACTTC. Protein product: CAISNGLGGNIQYF.

In DNA form, the CDR3 reads TGTGCCAGCACCGGACAGGGGAGGGAGACCCAGTACTTC. Translating gives CASTGQGRETQYF. This chain joins TRBV25-1 and TRBJ2-5, with 9 bases aligning to TRBD1. Trimming cost V 7 bases and J 5 bases; bases outside gene matches: 5. This CDR3 has 13 residues. Germline lookup yields CDR1 MGHDK and CDR2 SYGVNS. Drawing the rest from reference TRBV25-1 and TRBJ2-5, the complete variable domain is EADIYQTPRYLVIGTGKKITLECSQTMGHDKMYWYQQDPGMELHLIHYSYGVNSTEKGDLSSESTVSRIRTEHFPLTLESARPSHTSQYLCASTGQGRETQYFGPGTRLLVL.

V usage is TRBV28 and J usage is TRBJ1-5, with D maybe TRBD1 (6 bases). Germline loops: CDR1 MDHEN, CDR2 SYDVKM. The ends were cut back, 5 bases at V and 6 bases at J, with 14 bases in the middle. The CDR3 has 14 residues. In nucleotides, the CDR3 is TGTGCCAGCAGTGAATCAGGGGTTCCTCAGCCCCAGCATTTT. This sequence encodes CASSESGVPQPQHF.

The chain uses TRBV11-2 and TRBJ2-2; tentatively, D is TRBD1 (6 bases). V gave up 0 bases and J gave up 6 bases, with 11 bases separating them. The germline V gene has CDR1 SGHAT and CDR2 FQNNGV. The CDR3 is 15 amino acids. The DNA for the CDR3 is TGTGCCAGCAGCTTAGATGGGGGCTCCGCCGGGGAGCTGTTTTTT. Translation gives CASSLDGGSAGELFF. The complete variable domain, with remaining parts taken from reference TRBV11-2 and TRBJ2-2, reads EAGVAQSPRYKIIEKRQSVAFWCNPISGHATLYWYQQILGQGPKLLIQFQNNGVVDDSQLPKDRFSAERLKGVDSTLKIQPAKLEDSAVYLCASSLDGGSAGELFFGEGSRLTVL.

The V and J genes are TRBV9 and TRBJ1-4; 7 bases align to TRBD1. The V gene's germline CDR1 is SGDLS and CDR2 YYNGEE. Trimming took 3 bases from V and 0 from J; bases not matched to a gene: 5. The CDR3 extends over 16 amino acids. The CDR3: CASSARQGATNEKLFF. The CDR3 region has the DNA TGTGCCAGCAGCGCACGACAGGGCGCAACTAATGAAAAACTGTTTTTT.

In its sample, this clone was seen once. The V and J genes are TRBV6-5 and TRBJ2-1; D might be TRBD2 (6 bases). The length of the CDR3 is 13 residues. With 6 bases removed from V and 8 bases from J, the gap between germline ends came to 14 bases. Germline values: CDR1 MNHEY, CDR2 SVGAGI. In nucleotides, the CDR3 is TGTGCCAGCAGCCCCCACGGGAGCGATGAGCAGTTCTTC. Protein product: CASSPHGSDEQFF.

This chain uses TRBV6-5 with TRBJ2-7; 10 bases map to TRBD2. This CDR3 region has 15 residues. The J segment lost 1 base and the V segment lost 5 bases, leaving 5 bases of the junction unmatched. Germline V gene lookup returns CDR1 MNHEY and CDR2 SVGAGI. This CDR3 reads CASSPGLAESYEQYV. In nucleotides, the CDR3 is TGTGCCAGCAGTCCCGGACTAGCGGAGTCCTACGAGCAGTACGTC.

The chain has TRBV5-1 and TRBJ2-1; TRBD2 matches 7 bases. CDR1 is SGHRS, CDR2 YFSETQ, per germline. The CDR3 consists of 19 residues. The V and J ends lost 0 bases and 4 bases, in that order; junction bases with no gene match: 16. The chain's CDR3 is CASSLAISAAGARYNEQFF. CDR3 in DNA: TGCGCCAGCAGCTTGGCCATAAGCGCGGCGGGAGCCCGATACAATGAGCAGTTCTTC.

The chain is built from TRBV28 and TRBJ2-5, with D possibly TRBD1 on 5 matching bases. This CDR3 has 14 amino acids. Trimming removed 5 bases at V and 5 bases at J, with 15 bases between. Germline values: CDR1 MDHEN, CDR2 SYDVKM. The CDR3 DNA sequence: TGTGCCAGCAGTCGGACAAGGAGTGGGGAGACCCAGTACTTC. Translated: CASSRTRSGETQYF.

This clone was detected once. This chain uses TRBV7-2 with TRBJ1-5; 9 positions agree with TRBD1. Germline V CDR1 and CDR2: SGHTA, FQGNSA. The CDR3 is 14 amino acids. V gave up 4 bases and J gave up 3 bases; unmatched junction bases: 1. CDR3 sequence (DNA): TGTGCCAGCAGCTGGGACAGGGTCAATCAGCCCCAGCATTTT. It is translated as CASSWDRVNQPQHF.

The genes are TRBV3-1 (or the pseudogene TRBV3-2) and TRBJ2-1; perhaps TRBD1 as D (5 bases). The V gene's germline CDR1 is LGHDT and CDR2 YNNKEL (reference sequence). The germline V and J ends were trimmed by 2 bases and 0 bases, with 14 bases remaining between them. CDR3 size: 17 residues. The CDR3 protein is CASSQLLQVTSYNEQFF. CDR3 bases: TGTGCCAGCAGCCAACTATTACAGGTAACCTCCTACAATGAGCAGTTCTTC.

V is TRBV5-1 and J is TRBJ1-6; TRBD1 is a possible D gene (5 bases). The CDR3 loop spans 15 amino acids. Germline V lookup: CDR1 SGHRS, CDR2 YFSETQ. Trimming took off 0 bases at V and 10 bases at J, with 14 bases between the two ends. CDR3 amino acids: CASSLAADRGSPLHF. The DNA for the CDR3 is TGCGCCAGCAGCTTGGCAGCTGATAGGGGATCACCCCTCCACTTT.

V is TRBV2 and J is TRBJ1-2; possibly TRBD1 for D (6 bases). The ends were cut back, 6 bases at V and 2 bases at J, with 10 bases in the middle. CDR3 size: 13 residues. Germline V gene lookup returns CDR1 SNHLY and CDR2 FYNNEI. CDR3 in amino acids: CASRDSSNYGYTF. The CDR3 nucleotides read TGTGCCAGCAGGGACAGTTCGAACTATGGCTACACCTTC.